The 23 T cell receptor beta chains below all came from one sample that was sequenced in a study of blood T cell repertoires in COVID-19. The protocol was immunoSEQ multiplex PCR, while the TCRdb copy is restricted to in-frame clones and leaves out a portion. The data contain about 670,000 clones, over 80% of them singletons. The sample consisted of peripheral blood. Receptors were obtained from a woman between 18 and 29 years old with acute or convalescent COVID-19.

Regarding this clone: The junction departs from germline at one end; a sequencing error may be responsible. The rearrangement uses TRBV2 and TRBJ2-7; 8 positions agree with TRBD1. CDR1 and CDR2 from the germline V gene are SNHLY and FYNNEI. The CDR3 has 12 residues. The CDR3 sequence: CASSGGSHEQYF. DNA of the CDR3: TGTGCCAGCTCAGGGGGCTCCCACGAGCAGTACTTC.

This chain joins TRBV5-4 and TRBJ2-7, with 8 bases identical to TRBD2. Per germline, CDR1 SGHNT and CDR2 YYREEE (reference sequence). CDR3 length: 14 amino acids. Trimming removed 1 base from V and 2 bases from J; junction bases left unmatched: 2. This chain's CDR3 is CASSLTSGAYEQYF. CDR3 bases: TGTGCCAGCAGCTTGACTAGCGGAGCCTACGAGCAGTACTTC.

The CDR3 is CSASKTSGGVGEDTQYF. In nucleotides, the CDR3 is TGCAGTGCTAGTAAAACTAGCGGGGGGGTAGGGGAAGATACGCAGTATTTT. The chain couples TRBV20-1 to TRBJ2-3; TRBD2 agrees at 13 bases. The germline V gene encodes CDR1 DFQATT and CDR2 SNEGSKA (reference sequence). This CDR3 has 17 residues. With V trimmed by 3 bases and J by 5 bases, 11 bases remained unmatched.

CDR3 nucleotides: TGCGCCAGCAGCCTACAAACAGGGACCCCCTCCTACGAGCAGTACTTC. Translated, it gives CASSLQTGTPSYEQYF. V usage is TRBV4-1 and J usage is TRBJ2-7; TRBD1 might be the D (6 bases). Germline CDR1 is MGHRA and CDR2 is YSYEKL. Trimming removed 4 bases at V and 0 bases at J, with 16 bases between. The CDR3 length is 16 residues.

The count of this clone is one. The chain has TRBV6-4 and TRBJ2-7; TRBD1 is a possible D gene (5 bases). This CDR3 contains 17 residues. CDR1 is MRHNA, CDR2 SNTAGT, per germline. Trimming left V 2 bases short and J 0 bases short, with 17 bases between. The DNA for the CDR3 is TGTGCCAGCAGTGACGGGGCAGACCTTCTCTACTCCTACGAGCAGTACTTC. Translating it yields CASSDGADLLYSYEQYF.

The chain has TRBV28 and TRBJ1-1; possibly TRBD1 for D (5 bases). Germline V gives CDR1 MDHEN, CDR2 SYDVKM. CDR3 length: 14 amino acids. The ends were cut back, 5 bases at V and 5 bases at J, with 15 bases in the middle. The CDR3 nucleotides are TGTGCCAGCAGTCTGCGGGGGGGTTGGACTGAAGCTTTCTTT. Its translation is CASSLRGGWTEAFF.

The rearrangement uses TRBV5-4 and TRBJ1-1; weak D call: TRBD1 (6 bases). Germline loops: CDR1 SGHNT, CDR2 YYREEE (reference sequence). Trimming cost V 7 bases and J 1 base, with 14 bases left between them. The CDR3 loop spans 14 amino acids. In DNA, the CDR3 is TGTGCCAGCGTTACGGGACACTCGAACACTGAAGCTTTCTTT. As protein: CASVTGHSNTEAFF.

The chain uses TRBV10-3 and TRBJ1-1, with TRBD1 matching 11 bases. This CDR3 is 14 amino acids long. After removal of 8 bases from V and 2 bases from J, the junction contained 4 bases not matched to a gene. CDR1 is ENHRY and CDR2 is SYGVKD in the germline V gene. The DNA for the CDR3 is TGTGCCATCGGGAGGACAGGGGGCAACACTGAAGCTTTCTTT. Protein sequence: CAIGRTGGNTEAFF.

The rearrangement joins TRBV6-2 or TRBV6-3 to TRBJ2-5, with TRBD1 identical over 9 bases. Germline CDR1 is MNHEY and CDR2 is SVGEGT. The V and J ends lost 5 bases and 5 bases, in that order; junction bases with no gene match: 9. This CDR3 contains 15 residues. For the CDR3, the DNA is TGTGCCAGCAGTGGGGGGGGACAGGGATGGGAGACCCAGTACTTC. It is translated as CASSGGGQGWETQYF.

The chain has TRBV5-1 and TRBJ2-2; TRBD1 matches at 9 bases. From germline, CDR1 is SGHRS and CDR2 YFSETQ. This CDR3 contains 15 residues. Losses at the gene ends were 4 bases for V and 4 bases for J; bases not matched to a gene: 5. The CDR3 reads CASSIDRGTTGELFF. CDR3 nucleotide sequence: TGCGCCAGCAGCATCGACAGGGGGACCACCGGGGAGCTGTTTTTT.

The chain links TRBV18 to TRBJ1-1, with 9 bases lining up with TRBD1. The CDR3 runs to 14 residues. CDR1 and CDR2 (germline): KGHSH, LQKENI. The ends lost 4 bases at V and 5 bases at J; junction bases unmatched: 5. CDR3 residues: CASSLDRGETEAFF. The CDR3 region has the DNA TGTGCCAGCTCACTAGACAGGGGGGAAACTGAAGCTTTCTTT.

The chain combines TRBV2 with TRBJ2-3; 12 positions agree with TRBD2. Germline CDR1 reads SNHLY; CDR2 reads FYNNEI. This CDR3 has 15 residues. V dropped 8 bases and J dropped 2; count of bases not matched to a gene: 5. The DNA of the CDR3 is TGTGCCAGCGGTGGACTAGCGGGGATCACAGATACGCAGTATTTT. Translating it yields CASGGLAGITDTQYF. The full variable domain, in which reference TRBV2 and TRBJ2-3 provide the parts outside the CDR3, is EPEVTQTPSHQVTQMGQEVILRCVPISNHLYFYWYRQILGQKVEFLVSFYNNEISEKSEIFDDQFSVERPDGSNFTLKIRSTKLEDSAMYFCASGGLAGITDTQYFGPGTRLTVL.

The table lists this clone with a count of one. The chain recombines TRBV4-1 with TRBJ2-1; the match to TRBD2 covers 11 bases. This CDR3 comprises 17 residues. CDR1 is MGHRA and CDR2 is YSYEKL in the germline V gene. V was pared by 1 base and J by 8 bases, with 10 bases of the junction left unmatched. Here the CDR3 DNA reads TGCGCCAGCAGCCAAGTCTTTGCACTAGCGGGGGTAGATGAGCAGTTCTTC. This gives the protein CASSQVFALAGVDEQFF.

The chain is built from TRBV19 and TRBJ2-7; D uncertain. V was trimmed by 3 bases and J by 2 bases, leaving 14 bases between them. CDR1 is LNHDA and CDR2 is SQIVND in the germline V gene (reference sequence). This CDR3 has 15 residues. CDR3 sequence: CASSIGQAVTYEQYF. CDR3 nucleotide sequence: TGTGCCAGTAGTATTGGCCAGGCCGTTACCTACGAGCAGTACTTC.

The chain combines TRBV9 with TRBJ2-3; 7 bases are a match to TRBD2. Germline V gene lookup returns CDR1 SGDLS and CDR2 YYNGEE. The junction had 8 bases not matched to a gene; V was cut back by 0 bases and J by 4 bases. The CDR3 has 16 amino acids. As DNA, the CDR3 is TGTGCCAGCAGCGTAGTTGGCGGGGGAGCCCCAGATACGCAGTATTTT. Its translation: CASSVVGGGAPDTQYF.

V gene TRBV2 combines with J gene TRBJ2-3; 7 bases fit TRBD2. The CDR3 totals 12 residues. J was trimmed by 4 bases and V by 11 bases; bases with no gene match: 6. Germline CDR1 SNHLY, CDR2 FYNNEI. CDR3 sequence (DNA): TGTGCCGGAGGCGGGGGATCAGATACGCAGTATTTT. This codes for CAGGGGSDTQYF.

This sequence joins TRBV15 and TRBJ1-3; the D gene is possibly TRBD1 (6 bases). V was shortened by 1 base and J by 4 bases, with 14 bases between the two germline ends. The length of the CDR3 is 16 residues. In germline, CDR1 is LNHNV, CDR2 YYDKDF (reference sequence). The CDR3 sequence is CATSRVSGGTGNTIYF. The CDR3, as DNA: TGTGCCACCAGCAGAGTCAGCGGGGGGACAGGAAACACCATATATTTT.

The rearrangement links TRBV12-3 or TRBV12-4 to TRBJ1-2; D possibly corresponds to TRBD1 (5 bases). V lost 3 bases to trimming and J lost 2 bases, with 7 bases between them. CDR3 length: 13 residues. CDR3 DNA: TGTGCCAGCAGTTTTGACAGAAACTATGGCTACACCTTC. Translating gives CASSFDRNYGYTF.

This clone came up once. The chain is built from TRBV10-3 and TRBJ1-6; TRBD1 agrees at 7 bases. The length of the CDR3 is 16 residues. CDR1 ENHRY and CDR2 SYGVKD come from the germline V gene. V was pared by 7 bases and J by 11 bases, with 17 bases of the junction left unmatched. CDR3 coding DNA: TGTGCCATCAATGCGGCTGGGGGGACAGTTGATGCACCCCTCCACTTT. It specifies CAINAAGGTVDAPLHF.

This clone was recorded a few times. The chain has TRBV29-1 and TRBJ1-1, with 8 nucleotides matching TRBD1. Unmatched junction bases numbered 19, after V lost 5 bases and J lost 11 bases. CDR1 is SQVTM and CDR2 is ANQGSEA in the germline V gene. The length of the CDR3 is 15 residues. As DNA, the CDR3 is TGCAGCGTTAATTTAGCCGGGGGGAGACGACAGGGGGCTTTCTTT. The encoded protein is CSVNLAGGRRQGAFF.

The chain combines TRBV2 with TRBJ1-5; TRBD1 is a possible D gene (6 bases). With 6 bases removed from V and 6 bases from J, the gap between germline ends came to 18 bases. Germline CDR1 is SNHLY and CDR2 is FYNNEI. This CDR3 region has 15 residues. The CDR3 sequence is CASSKQGKGGQPQHF. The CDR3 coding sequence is TGTGCCAGCAGCAAACAGGGAAAAGGGGGTCAGCCCCAGCATTTT. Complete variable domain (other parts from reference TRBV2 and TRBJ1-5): EPEVTQTPSHQVTQMGQEVILRCVPISNHLYFYWYRQILGQKVEFLVSFYNNEISEKSEIFDDQFSVERPDGSNFTLKIRSTKLEDSAMYFCASSKQGKGGQPQHFGDGTRLSIL.

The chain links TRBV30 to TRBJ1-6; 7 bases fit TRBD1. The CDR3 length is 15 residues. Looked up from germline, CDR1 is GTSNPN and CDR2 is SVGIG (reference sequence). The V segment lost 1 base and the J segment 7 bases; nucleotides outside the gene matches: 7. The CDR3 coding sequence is TGTGCCTGGAGTGGTACCAGGGGGAGGAATTCACCCCTCCACTTT. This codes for CAWSGTRGRNSPLHF.

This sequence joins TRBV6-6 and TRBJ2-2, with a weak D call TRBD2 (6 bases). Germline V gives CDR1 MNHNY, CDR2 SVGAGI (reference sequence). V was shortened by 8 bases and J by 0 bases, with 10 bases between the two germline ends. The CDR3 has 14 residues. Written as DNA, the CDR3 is TGTGCCAGCTCGAGGGAGGCGAACACCGGGGAGCTGTTTTTT. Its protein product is CASSREANTGELFF.